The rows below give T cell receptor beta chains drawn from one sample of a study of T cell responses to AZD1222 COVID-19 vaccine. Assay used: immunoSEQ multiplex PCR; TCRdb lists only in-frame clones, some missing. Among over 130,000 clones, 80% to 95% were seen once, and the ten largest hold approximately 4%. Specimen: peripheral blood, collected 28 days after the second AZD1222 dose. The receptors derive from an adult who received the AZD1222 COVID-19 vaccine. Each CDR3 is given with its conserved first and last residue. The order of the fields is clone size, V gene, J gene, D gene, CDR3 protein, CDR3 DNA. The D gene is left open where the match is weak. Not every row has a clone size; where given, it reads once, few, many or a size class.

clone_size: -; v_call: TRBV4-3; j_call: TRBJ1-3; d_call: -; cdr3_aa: CASSQDLYGNTIYF; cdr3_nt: TGCGCCAGCAGCCAAGATCTTTACGGAAACACCATATATTTT
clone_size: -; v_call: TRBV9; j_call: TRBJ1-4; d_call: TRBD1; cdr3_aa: CASSATGGNEKLFF; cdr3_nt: TGTGCCAGCAGCGCGACAGGGGGGAATGAAAAACTGTTTTTT
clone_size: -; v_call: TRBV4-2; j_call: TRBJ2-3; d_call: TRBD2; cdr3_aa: CASTQQGAGGSTDTQYF; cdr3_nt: TGTGCCAGCACCCAGCAGGGCGCGGGGGGGAGCACAGATACGCAGTATTTT
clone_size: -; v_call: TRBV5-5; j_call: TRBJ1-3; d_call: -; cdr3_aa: CASSLFGGRSGNTIYF; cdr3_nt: TGTGCCAGCAGCTTGTTTGGGGGGCGATCTGGAAACACCATATATTTT
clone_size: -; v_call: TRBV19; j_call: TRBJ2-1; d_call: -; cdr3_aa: CASSMGFFGQIGSYNEQFF; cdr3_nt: TGTGCCAGTAGTATGGGGTTTTTCGGCCAGATAGGATCCTACAATGAGCAGTTCTTC
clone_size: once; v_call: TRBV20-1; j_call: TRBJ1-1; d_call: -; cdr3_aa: CSANSNTEAFF; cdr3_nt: TGCAGTGCCAATTCGAACACTGAAGCTTTCTTT
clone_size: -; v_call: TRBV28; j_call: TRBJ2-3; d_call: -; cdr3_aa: CASSPPRGSTDTQYF; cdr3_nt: TGTGCCAGCAGTCCCCCTCGGGGCAGCACAGATACGCAGTATTTT
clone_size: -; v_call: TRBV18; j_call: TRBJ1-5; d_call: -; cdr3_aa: CASSPRGETQHF; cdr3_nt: TGTGCCAGCTCACCACGAGGTGAAACCCAGCATTTT
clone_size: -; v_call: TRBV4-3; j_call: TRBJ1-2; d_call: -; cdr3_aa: CASAKEQENYGYTF; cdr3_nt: TGCGCCAGCGCTAAAGAGCAAGAAAACTATGGCTACACCTTC
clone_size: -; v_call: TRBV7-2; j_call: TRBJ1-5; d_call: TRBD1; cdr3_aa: CASSSTGDQPQHF; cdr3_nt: TGTGCCAGCAGCTCAACAGGGGATCAGCCCCAGCATTTT
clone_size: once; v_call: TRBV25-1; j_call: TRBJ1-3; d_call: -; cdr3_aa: CASSGNRFSGNTIYF; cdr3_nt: TGTGCCAGCAGTGGAAATCGGTTCTCTGGAAACACCATATATTTT
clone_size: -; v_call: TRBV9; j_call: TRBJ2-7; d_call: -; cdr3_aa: CASSPHARTHEQYF; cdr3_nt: TGTGCCAGCAGCCCGCATGCGAGGACCCACGAGCAGTACTTC
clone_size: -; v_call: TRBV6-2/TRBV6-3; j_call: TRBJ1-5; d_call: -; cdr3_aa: CASSYSNNQPQHF; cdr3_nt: TGTGCCAGCAGTTACTCGAACAATCAGCCCCAGCATTTT
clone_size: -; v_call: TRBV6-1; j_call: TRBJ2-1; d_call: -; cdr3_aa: CASSEWGDEQFF; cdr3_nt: TGTGCCAGCAGTGAATGGGGAGACGAGCAGTTCTTC
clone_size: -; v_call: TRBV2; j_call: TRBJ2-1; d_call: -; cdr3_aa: CATTGYNEQFF; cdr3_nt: TGTGCCACCACGGGGTACAATGAGCAGTTCTTC
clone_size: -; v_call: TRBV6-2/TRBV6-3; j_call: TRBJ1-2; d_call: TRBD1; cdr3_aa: CASSPGTGTIYGYTF; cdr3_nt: TGTGCCAGCAGCCCCGGGACAGGGACCATCTATGGCTACACCTTC
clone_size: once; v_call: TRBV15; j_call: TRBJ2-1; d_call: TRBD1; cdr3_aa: CATSRGQGGHNEQFF; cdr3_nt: TGTGCCACCAGCAGAGGACAGGGGGGCCACAATGAGCAGTTCTTC
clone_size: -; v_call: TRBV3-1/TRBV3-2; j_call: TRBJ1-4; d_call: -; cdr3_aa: CASSQGHDYYEKLFF; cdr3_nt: TGTGCCAGCAGCCAAGGGCACGATTATTATGAAAAACTGTTTTTT